The 13 T cell receptor beta chains listed next were all sequenced from one sample in a study of blood T cells in healthy people across ages. The authors ran a second PCR of about 6 to 11 cycles using a sample-barcoded 5' primer and a J-beta primer mix. TCRdb ran MiXCR on the 5' RACE reads and lists one entry per CDR3 protein. Of hundreds of thousands of distinct CDR3 sequences listed, about 20% are singletons. Material for sequencing was blood. All receptors derive from a man aged 65-85 years in good health.

This clonotype was recorded a few times. The chain couples TRBV10-3 to TRBJ2-1; a possible D gene is TRBD2 (6 bases). The CDR3 has 15 residues. V was pared by 4 bases and J by 2 bases, with 12 bases between. Per the germline V gene, CDR1 is ENHRY and CDR2 is SYGVKD. CDR3 coding DNA: TGTGCCATCAGTGGGATCGGGAGCACCTACAATGAGCAGTTCTTC. Translated, it gives CAISGIGSTYNEQFF.

This chain joins TRBV11-2 and TRBJ2-1, with TRBD2 matching over 14 bases. This CDR3 comprises 24 residues. J was trimmed by 0 bases and V by 5 bases; bases with no gene match: 24. Germline values: CDR1 SGHAT, CDR2 FQNNGV. CDR3 DNA sequence: TGTGCCAGCAGCCACCCAACCGGGACTAGCGGGGGCCCACCTTCATTCGCCTCCTACAATGAGCAGTTCTTC. As protein: CASSHPTGTSGGPPSFASYNEQFF.

This clonotype has a handful of counts. A read error may produce the germline difference seen at one junction end. CDR3 in amino acids: CASSPRQGVGNIQYF. The CDR3 coding sequence is TGTGCCAGCTCGCCACGACAGGGAGTCGGCAACATTCAGTACTTC. This chain connects TRBV18 to TRBJ2-4, with TRBD1 matching 7 bases. The CDR3 spans 15 residues. In germline, CDR1 is KGHSH, CDR2 LQKENI.

The gene calls are TRBV28 and TRBJ2-5; D is unresolved. The J call is in doubt because the DNA end fits TRBJ2-7 better. The CDR3 covers 12 residues. Germline CDR1 and CDR2: MDHEN and SYDVKM. The CDR3 DNA reads TGTGCCAGCAGTTTTCCCAGATACGAGCAGTACTTC. It codes for CASSFPRYEQYF.

The J gene is TRBJ2-5, the V gene TRBV5-1, with a possible D match to TRBD2 (5 bases). The CDR3 is 13 amino acids. Trimming left V 6 bases short and J 2 bases short, with 11 bases between. The germline V gene has CDR1 SGHRS and CDR2 YFSETQ. CDR3 DNA sequence: TGCGCCAGCAAGAGCGGCGGGCAAGAGACCCAGTACTTC. It yields the protein CASKSGGQETQYF.

A note on this clonotype: One end of the junction fails to match germline, which may point to a read error. CDR3 protein: CATSRDLAGVEETRYF. The CDR3 DNA is TGTGCCACCAGCAGAGACCTAGCGGGAGTTGAAGAGACCCGGTACTTC. J is TRBJ2-1 and V is TRBV15; TRBD2 agrees at 10 bases. Germline CDR1 reads LNHNV; CDR2 reads YYDKDF (reference sequence). The CDR3 is 16 residues long.

A few counts support this clonotype. The rearrangement uses TRBV5-1 and TRBJ2-7; TRBD2 agrees at 8 bases. The DNA end is a closer match to TRBJ2-1, so the J assignment may be wrong. Germline loops: CDR1 SGHRS, CDR2 YFSETQ. This CDR3 is 15 amino acids long. The CDR3 nucleotides are TGCGCCAGCAGCTTAATAGCGGGGTCAATGAATGAGCAGTTCTTC. It is translated as CASSLIAGSMNEQFF.

The genes are TRBV18 and TRBJ1-2; no definite D call. This CDR3 has 17 amino acids. The germline CDR1 and CDR2 sequences are KGHSH and LQKENI. The V end lost 2 bases, the J end lost 4 bases, and 20 bases lay between the germline ends. Written as DNA, the CDR3 is TGTGCCAGCTCACCAAATGCCCCCCGGACGGCGGGCTATGGCTACACCTTC. This sequence encodes CASSPNAPRTAGYGYTF.

This clonotype has just a few counts. V usage is TRBV6-5 and J usage is TRBJ2-1; unclear D gene. With 7 bases removed from V and 0 bases from J, the gap between germline ends came to 4 bases. Germline CDR1 reads MNHEY; CDR2 reads SVGAGI. The CDR3 sequence is 12 residues long. The CDR3 region is CASKSSYNEQFF. The CDR3 coding sequence is TGTGCCAGCAAAAGCTCCTACAATGAGCAGTTCTTC.

This clonotype was counted ten times or more. The chain links TRBV5-5 to TRBJ2-5; 12 bases are shared with TRBD2. The J call is in doubt because the DNA end fits TRBJ2-1 better. Germline values: CDR1 SGHKS, CDR2 YYEKEE (reference sequence). CDR3 length: 16 amino acids. CDR3 in DNA: TGTGCCAGCAGCTTGGGCGGGACTAGCGGGTACAATGAGCAGTTCTTC. It yields the protein CASSLGGTSGYNEQFF.

J is TRBJ2-5 and V is TRBV12-3 or TRBV12-4, with a weak D call TRBD2 (5 bases). V shed 3 bases and J shed 10 bases, with 18 bases lying between them. The CDR3 runs 14 residues. This CDR3 reads CASSFGGGGWIQYF. The DNA of the CDR3 is TGTGCCAGCAGTTTCGGAGGCGGCGGTTGGATCCAGTACTTC.

This clonotype has more than one count but fewer than ten. At one end the junction does not follow the germline gene, possibly because of a read error. V is TRBV5-1 and J is TRBJ2-1; the match to TRBD2 covers 8 bases. CDR3 length: 16 residues. Germline V gene data show CDR1 as SGHRS and CDR2 as YFSETQ. CDR3 amino acids: CAGSPTKRGTFLEQFF. CDR3 sequence (DNA): TGCGCCGGCAGCCCTACTAAGCGGGGGACCTTTCTTGAGCAGTTCTTC.

CDR3 sequence reads: CASSYVREGQPQHF. Written as DNA, the CDR3 is TGTGCCAGCAGTTACGTGAGGGAGGGACAGCCCCAGCATTTT. The chain combines TRBV6-6 with TRBJ1-5; D gene uncertain. CDR1 is MNHNY, CDR2 SVGAGI, per germline (reference sequence). The CDR3 is 14 amino acids. The V end was cut by 2 bases, the J end by 7 bases, with 12 bases between.